A single T cell receptor (beta chain) is shown here with its context. Its antigen is unidentified. The data are from a study of T cell repertoires in cytomegalovirus infection. Overall study results and limits: What dominated the ex vivo response were HLA-C-restricted CMV-specific TCR beta clonotypes.

TCRdb fed the reads into MiXCR, producing one record per CDR3 protein. The table has 700,000 to 900,000 distinct CDR3 sequences, 25% to 35% seen once. The V end lost 11 bases, the J end lost 4 bases, and 11 bases lay between the germline ends. CDR3 length: 11 amino acids. In germline, CDR1 is SEHNR, CDR2 FQNEAQ (reference sequence). Here the sequenced sample was cultured CD8+ T cells from PBMCs, taken from culture after CMV antigen stimulation. The chain uses TRBV7-9 and TRBJ2-5; tentatively, D is TRBD2 (5 bases). The sequence came from a human donor in good health (CMV status not recorded). Some clones in this sample may be carry-over from other donors' samples. The DNA of the CDR3 is TGTGCCGGGTCGGCGGGAGAGACCCAGTACTTC. Amino acids: CAGSAGETQYF.